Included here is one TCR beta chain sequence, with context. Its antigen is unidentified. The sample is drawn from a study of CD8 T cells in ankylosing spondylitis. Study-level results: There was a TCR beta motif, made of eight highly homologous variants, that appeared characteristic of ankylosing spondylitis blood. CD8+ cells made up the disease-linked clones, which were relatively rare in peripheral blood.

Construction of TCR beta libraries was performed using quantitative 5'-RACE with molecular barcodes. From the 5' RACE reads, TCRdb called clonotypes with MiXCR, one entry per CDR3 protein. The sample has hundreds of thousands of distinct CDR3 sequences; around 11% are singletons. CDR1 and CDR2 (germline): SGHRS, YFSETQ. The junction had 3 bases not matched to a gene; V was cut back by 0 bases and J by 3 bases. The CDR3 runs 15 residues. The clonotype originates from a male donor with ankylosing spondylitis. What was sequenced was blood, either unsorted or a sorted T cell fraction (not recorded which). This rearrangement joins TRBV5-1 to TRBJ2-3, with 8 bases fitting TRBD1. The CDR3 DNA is TGCGCCAGCAGCTTGGGACAGGGGACTACAGATACGCAGTATTTT. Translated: CASSLGQGTTDTQYF.